Below, 8 T cell receptor beta chains from the same sample are listed, as sequenced in a study of T-cell reconstitution after alpha-beta-depleted transplantation in children. Molecular barcoding with unique molecular identifiers was used for the TCRbeta library. Each CDR3 protein gets one entry after TCRdb re-called the PCR reads with MiXCR. The repertoire holds more than 250,000 distinct CDR3 sequences, with over 8% as singletons. The sequences come from PBMCs from the stem cell graft donor, collected from the stem cell graft. The origin of the receptors is a human donor who donated a stem cell graft to a child with SCID.

This clonotype was found many times. The chain employs TRBV5-5 and TRBJ2-5; the D is unclear. The V and J ends lost 1 base and 1 base respectively, with 5 bases between them. Germline loops: CDR1 SGHKS, CDR2 YYEKEE (reference sequence). This CDR3 is 13 amino acids long. CDR3 coding DNA: TGTGCCAGCAGCTTGCGAGGCCAAGAGACCCAGTACTTC. It is translated as CASSLRGQETQYF.

The chain recombines TRBV27 with TRBJ2-7; 10 bases line up with TRBD1. CDR1 and CDR2 from the germline V gene are MNHEY and SMNVEV (reference sequence). The V segment lost 2 bases and the J segment 0 bases; nucleotides outside the gene matches: 13. The CDR3 has 19 amino acids. The CDR3 reads CASSLPPGQGPRSSYEQYF. The CDR3 DNA follows: TGTGCCAGCAGTTTACCCCCGGGACAGGGGCCTAGGAGCTCCTACGAGCAGTACTTC.

This chain uses TRBV5-1 with TRBJ1-5; 7 bases fit TRBD1. Per the germline V gene, CDR1 is SGHRS and CDR2 is YFSETQ. The J segment lost 6 bases and the V segment lost 0 bases, leaving 3 bases of the junction unmatched. The CDR3 extends over 14 amino acids. CDR3 residues: CASSLEGAGQPQHF. The CDR3 bases are TGCGCCAGCAGCTTGGAGGGGGCCGGTCAGCCCCAGCATTTT.

The sample holds many counts of this clonotype. This chain connects TRBV6-6 to TRBJ2-1, with D uncertain. V lost 8 bases, J lost 3 bases, and 5 bases lay in between. Germline V CDR1 and CDR2: MNHNY, SVGAGI (reference sequence). The CDR3 spans 11 residues. CDR3 coding DNA: TGTGCCAGCCAGGACTACAATGAGCAGTTCTTC. It codes for CASQDYNEQFF.

The rearrangement uses TRBV4-1 and TRBJ2-7; 9 positions agree with TRBD1. The CDR3 loop spans 15 amino acids. The germline V gene has CDR1 MGHRA and CDR2 YSYEKL. With V trimmed by 0 bases and J by 6 bases, 6 bases remained unmatched. CDR3 protein: CASSQETGGGSEQYF. CDR3 nucleotides: TGCGCCAGCAGCCAAGAAACAGGGGGCGGAAGCGAGCAGTACTTC.

This rearrangement joins TRBV19 to TRBJ2-1; 9 bases map to TRBD2. The V and J ends lost 9 bases and 6 bases, in that order; junction bases with no gene match: 15. Germline loops: CDR1 LNHDA, CDR2 SQIVND (reference sequence). The CDR3 is made up of 16 amino acids. As DNA, the CDR3 is TGTGCCAGCCATCATCGGGGCGGGGGGGCCGGCAATGAGCAGTTCTTC. Its protein is CASHHRGGGAGNEQFF.

The chain uses TRBV27 and TRBJ2-7; D may be TRBD1 (6 bases). CDR3 length equals 12 residues. The germline V and J ends were trimmed by 6 bases and 0 bases, with 6 bases remaining between them. The V gene's germline CDR1 is MNHEY and CDR2 SMNVEV (reference sequence). CDR3 DNA sequence: TGTGCCAGCAGGGACAGCTCCTACGAGCAGTACTTC. Encoded protein: CASRDSSYEQYF.

This clonotype was observed at least ten times. DNA of the CDR3: TGTGCCAGCAGCTTGAGTTCTCAGCCCCAGCATTTT. Residues: CASSLSSQPQHF. This sequence joins TRBV5-6 and TRBJ1-5; D is ambiguous. The V end was cut by 1 base, the J end by 6 bases, with 5 bases between. The CDR3 totals 12 residues. Per the germline V gene, CDR1 is SGHDT and CDR2 is YYEEEE.